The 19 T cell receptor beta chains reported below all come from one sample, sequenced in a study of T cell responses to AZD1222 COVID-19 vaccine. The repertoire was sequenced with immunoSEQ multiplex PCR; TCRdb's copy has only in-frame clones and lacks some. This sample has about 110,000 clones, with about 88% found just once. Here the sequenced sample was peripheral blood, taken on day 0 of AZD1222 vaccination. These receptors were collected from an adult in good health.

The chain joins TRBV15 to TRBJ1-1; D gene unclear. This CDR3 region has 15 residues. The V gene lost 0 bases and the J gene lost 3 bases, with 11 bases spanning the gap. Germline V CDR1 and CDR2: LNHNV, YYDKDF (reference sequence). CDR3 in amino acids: CATSRDLRWDTEAFF. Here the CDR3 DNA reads TGTGCCACCAGCAGAGATCTCCGGTGGGACACTGAAGCTTTCTTT.

This CDR3 reads CASSDGGGGTQYEQYF. As DNA, the CDR3 is TGTGCCAGCAGCGACGGTGGCGGAGGAACCCAGTACGAGCAGTACTTC. This rearrangement joins TRBV9 to TRBJ2-7; maybe TRBD2 (5 bases). CDR1 SGDLS and CDR2 YYNGEE come from the germline V gene. The CDR3 length is 16 residues. V was clipped by 3 bases and J by 4 bases, with 20 bases between them.

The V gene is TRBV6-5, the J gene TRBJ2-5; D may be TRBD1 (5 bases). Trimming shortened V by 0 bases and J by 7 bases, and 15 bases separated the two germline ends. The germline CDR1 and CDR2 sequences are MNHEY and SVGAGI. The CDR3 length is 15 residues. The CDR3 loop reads CASSYSRQRFLTQYF. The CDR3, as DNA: TGTGCCAGCAGTTACTCTCGACAGAGATTCTTGACCCAGTACTTC.

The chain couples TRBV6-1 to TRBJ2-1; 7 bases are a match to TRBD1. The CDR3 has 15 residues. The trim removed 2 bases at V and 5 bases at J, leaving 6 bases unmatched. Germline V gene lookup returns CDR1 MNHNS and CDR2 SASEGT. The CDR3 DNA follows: TGTGCCAGCAGTGAATTCGGCCAGGGGGACAATGAGCAGTTCTTC. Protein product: CASSEFGQGDNEQFF.

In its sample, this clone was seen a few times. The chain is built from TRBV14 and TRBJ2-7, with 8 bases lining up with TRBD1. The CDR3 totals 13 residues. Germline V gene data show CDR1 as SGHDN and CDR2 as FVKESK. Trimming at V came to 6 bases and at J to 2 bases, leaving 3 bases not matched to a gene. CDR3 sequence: CASRQQGAYEQYF. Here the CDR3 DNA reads TGTGCCAGCAGGCAACAGGGGGCCTACGAGCAGTACTTC.

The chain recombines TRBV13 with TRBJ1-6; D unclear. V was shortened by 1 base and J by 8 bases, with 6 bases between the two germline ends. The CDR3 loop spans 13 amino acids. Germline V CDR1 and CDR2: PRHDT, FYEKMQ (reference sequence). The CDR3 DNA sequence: TGTGCCAGCAGCTTAGCTGGAGATTCACCCCTCCACTTT. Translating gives CASSLAGDSPLHF.

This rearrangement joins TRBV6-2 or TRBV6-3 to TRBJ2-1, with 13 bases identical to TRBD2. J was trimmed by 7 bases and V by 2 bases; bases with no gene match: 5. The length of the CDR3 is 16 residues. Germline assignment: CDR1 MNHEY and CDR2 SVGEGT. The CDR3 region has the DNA TGTGCCAGCAGTTACAGCGGGACTAGCGGGAATAATGAGCAGTTCTTC. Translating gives CASSYSGTSGNNEQFF.

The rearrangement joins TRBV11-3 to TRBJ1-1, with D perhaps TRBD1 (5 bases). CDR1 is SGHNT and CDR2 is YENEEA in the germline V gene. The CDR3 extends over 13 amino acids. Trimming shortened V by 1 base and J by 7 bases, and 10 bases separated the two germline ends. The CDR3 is CASSLVRDGEAFF. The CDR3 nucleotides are TGTGCCAGCAGCTTAGTCCGGGACGGTGAAGCTTTCTTT.

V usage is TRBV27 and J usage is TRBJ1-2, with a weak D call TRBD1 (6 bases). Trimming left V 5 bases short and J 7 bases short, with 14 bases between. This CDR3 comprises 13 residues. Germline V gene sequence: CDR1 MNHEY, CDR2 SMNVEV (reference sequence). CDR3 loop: CASSLQGTSGYTF. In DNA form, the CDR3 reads TGTGCCAGCAGTCTTCAGGGGACGAGTGGCTACACCTTC.

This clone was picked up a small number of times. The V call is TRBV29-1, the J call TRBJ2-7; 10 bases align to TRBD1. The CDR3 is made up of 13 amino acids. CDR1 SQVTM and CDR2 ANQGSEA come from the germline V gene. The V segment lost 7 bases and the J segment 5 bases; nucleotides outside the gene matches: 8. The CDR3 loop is CSAMGQGTNEQYF. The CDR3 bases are TGCAGCGCTATGGGACAGGGGACAAACGAGCAGTACTTC.

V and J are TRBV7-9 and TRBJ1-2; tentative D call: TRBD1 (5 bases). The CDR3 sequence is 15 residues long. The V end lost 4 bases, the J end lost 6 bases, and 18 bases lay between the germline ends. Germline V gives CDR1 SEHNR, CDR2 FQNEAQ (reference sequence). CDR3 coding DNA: TGTGCCAGCAGCTCAGAGTCGGCAGGGAAGGATGGCTACACCTTC. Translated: CASSSESAGKDGYTF.

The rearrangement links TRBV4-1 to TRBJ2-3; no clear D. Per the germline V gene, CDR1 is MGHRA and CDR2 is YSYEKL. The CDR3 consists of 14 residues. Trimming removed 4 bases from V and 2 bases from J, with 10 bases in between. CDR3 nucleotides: TGCGCCAGCAGCCTGGTGCCGCCCACAGATACGCAGTATTTT. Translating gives CASSLVPPTDTQYF.

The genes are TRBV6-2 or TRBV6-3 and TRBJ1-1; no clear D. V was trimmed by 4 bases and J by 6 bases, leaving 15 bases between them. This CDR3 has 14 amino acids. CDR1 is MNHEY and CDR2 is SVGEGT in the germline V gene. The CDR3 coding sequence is TGTGCCAGCAGTTCCCCTATATCTAGGTCTGAAGCTTTCTTT. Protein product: CASSSPISRSEAFF.

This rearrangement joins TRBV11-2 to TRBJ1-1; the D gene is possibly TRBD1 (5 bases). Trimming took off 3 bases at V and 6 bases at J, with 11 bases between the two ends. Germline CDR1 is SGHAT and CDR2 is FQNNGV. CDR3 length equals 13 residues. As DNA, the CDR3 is TGTGCCAGCAGCTTCCGGGGGTTGGCTGAAGCTTTCTTT. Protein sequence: CASSFRGLAEAFF.

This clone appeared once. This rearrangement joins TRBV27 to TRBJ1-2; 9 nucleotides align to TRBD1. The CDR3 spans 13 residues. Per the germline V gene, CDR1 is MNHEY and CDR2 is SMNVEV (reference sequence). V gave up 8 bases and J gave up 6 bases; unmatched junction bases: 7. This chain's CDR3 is CASHRTGGDGYTF. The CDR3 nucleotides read TGTGCCAGCCACCGTACAGGGGGCGATGGCTACACCTTC.

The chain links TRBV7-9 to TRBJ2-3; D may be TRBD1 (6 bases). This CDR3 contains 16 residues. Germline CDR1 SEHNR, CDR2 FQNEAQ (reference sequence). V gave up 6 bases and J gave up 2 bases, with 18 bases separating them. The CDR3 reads CASRPTGREDTDTQYF. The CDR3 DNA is TGTGCCAGCAGACCTACAGGGAGAGAGGACACAGATACGCAGTATTTT.

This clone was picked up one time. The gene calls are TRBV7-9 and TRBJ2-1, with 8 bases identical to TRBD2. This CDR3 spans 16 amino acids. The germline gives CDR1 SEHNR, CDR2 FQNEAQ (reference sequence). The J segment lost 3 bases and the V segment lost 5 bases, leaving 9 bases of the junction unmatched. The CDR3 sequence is CASSAIREGLYNEQFF. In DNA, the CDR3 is TGTGCCAGCAGCGCGATCCGGGAGGGCCTCTACAATGAGCAGTTCTTC.

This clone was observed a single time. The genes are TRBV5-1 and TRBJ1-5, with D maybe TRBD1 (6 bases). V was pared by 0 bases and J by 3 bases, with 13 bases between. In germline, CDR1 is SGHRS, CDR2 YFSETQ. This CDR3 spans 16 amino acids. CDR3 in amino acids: CASSLDAGVANQPQHF. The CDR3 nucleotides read TGCGCCAGCAGCTTGGACGCAGGGGTCGCCAATCAGCCCCAGCATTTT.

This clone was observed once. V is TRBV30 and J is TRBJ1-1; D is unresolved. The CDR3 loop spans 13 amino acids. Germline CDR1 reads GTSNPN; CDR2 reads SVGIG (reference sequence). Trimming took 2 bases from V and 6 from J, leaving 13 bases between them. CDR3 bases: TGTGCCTGGAGTTGGTGGCCCTCAGCTGAAGCTTTCTTT. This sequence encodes CAWSWWPSAEAFF.